This T cell receptor (beta chain) was sequenced during a study of blood T cell repertoires in COVID-19. Study in general: Some COVID-19 samples were acute and others convalescent; all came from the United States, Italy and Spain.

The age range of participants was about 18 to 100 years, with residence in about 25 US areas. Cohort 3 donors counted as recovered after two negative PCRs, clearance, or resolved symptoms. CDR1 and CDR2 from the germline V gene are SQVTM and ANQGSEA. There are 14 residues in the CDR3. V dropped 7 bases and J dropped 5; count of bases not matched to a gene: 10. Methods used by the authors: Nucleated cell number was recorded as an estimate derived from reference gene primer amplification. Only in-frame clones appear in the TCRdb table, and some are missing; sequencing was by immunoSEQ multiplex PCR. The D gene and trimming were derived from the DNA, and the V and J assignments and clone size from that table. The repertoire holds about 290,000 clones, with roughly 89% as singletons.

The receptor comes from a woman aged 40 to 55 who had recovered from COVID-19. Specimen: PBMCs or T cells enriched from blood (not recorded which). This chain uses TRBV29-1 with TRBJ2-5; 10 bases map to TRBD2. The CDR3 coding sequence is TGCAGCGCTTCTAGCGGGGGCTTGGGGGAGACCCAGTACTTC. This codes for CSASSGGLGETQYF.